Reported below is one T cell receptor (beta chain). The treatment was: randomized to nivolumab then ipilimumab (arm A) or the reverse (arm B). No patient had prior DNA-damaging chemotherapy. The data were taken from a study of sequential checkpoint blockade in melanoma. Study background: Randomization was 1:1 between first-line nivolumab→ipilimumab and ipilimumab→nivolumab.

Sequencing was performed with immunoSEQ multiplex PCR; in TCRdb, only in-frame clones are kept and a portion is missing. Of some 19,000 clones in the sample, roughly 72% were seen once. The clonotype comes from a human donor with melanoma. The material was CD8+ T cells sorted from blood (inferred from file names), obtained from a patient given nivolumab and ipilimumab in sequence.

The CDR3 sequence is CASSERQGGTYEQYF. Written as DNA, the CDR3 is TGTGCCAGCAGTGAACGTCAGGGAGGAACCTACGAGCAGTACTTC. V and J are TRBV6-1 and TRBJ2-7; D may be TRBD2 (6 bases). Between the trimmed V and J ends, which lost 2 bases and 2 bases, there was a span of 13 bases. CDR1 MNHNS and CDR2 SASEGT come from the germline V gene. This CDR3 spans 15 amino acids.